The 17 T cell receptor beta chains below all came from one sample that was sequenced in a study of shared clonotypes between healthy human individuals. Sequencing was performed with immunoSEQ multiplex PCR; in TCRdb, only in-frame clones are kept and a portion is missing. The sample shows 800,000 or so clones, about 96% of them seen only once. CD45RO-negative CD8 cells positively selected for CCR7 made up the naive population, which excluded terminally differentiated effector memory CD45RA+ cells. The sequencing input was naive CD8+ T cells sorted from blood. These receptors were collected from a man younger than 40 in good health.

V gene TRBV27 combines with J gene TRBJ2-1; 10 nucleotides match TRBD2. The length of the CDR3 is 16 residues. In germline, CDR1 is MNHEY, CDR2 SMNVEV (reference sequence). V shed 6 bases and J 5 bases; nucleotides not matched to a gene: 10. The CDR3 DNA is TGTGCCAGCAGACACCCGGGACTAGCGAGAGACAATGAGCAGTTCTTC. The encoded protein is CASRHPGLARDNEQFF.

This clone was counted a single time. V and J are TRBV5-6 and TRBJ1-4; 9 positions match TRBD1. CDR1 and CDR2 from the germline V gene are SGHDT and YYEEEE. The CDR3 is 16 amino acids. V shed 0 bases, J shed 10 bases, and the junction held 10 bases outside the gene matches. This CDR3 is CASSLGLQGAEGKLFF. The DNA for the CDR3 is TGTGCCAGCAGCTTGGGATTACAGGGGGCGGAAGGAAAACTGTTTTTT.

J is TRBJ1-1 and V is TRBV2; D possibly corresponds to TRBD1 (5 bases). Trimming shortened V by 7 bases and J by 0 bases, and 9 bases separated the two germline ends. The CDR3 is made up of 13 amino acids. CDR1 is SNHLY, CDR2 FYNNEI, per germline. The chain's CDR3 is CASIGHLNTEAFF. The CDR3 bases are TGTGCCAGCATCGGACACCTGAACACTGAAGCTTTCTTT.

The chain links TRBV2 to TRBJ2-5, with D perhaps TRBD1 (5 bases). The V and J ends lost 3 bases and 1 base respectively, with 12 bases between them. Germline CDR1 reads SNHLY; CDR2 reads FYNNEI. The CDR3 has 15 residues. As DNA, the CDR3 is TGTGCCAGCAGTGACAACAGGCCAGTCCAAGAGACCCAGTACTTC. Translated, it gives CASSDNRPVQETQYF.

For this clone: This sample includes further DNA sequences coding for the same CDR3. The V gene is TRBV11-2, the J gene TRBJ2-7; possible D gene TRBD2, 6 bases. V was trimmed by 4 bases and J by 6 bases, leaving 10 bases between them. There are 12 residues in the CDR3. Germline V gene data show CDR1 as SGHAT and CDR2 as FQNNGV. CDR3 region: CASSSQGGEQYF. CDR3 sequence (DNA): TGTGCCAGCAGCTCTCAGGGAGGCGAGCAGTACTTC.

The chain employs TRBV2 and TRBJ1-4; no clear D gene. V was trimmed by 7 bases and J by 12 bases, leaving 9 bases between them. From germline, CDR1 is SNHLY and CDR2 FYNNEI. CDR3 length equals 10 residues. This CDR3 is CASTGSQLFF. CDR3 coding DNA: TGTGCCAGCACTGGTTCTCAACTGTTTTTT.

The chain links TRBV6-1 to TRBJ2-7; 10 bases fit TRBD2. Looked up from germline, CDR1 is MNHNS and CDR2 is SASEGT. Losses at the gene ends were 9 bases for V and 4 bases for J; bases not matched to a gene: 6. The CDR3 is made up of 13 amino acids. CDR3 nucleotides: TGTGCCAGGACCGGGACTAGCGTGTACGAGCAGTACTTC. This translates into CARTGTSVYEQYF.

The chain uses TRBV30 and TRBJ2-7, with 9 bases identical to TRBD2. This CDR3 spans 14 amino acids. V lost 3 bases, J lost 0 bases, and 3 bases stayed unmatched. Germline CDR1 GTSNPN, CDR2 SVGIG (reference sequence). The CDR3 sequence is CAWRKLAGSYEQYF. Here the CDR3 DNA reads TGTGCCTGGAGAAAACTAGCGGGCTCCTACGAGCAGTACTTC.

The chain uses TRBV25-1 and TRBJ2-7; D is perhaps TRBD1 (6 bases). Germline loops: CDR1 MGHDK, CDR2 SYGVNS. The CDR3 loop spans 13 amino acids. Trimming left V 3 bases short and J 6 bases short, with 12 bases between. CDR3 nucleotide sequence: TGTGCCAGCAGTGACACAGGGTGGGGCGAGCAGTACTTC. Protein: CASSDTGWGEQYF.

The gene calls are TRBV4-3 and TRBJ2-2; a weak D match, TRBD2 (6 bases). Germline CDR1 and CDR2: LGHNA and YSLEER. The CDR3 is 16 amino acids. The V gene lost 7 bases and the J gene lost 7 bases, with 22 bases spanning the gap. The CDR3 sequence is CASTFSHGGGFGELFF. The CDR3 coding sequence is TGCGCCAGCACCTTTAGCCATGGTGGAGGGTTCGGGGAGCTGTTTTTT.

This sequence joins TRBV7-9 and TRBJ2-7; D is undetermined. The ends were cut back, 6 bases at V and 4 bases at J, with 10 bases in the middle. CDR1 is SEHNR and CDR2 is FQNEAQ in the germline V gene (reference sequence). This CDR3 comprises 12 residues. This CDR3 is CASRHDGYEQYF. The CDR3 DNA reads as TGTGCCAGCAGACATGACGGGTACGAGCAGTACTTC.

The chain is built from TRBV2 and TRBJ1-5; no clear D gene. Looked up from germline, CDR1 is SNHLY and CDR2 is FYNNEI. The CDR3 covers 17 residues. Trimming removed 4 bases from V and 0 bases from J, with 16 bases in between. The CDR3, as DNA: TGTGCCAGCAGTGGTGAAGTAGGATTAGGTAGCAATCAGCCCCAGCATTTT. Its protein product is CASSGEVGLGSNQPQHF. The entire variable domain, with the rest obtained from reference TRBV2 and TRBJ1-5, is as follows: EPEVTQTPSHQVTQMGQEVILRCVPISNHLYFYWYRQILGQKVEFLVSFYNNEISEKSEIFDDQFSVERPDGSNFTLKIRSTKLEDSAMYFCASSGEVGLGSNQPQHFGDGTRLSIL.

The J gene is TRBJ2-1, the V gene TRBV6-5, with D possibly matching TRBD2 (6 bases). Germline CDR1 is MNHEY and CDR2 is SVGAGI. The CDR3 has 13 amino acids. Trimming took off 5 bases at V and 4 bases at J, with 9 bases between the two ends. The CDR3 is CASSKTSYNEQFF. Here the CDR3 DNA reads TGTGCCAGCAGTAAGACTAGTTACAATGAGCAGTTCTTC.

CDR3 sequence reads: CASSLNLGQVSYEQYF. In nucleotides, the CDR3 is TGTGCCAGCAGTTTAAATCTAGGGCAGGTTTCCTACGAGCAGTACTTC. The chain joins TRBV28 to TRBJ2-7; D remains unclear. CDR1 and CDR2 from the germline V gene are MDHEN and SYDVKM. The CDR3 is 16 amino acids. Between the trimmed V and J ends, which lost 2 bases and 1 base, there was a span of 15 bases.

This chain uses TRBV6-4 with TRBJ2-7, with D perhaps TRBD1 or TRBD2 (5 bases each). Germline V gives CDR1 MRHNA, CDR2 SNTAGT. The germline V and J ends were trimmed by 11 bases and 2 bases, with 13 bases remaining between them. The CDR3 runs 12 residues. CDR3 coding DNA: TGTGCCCCCACGGGACGGACCTACGAGCAGTACTTC. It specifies CAPTGRTYEQYF.

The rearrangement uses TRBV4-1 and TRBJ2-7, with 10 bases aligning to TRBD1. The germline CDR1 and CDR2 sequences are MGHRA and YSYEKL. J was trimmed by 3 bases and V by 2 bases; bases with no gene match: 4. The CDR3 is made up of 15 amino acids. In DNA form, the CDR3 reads TGCGCCAGCAGCCAATTGGGACAGGGGATCTACGAGCAGTACTTC. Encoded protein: CASSQLGQGIYEQYF.

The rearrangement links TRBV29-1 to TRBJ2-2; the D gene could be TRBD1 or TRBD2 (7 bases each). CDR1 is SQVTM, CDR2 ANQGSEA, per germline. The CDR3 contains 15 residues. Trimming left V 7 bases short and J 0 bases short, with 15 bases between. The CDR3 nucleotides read TGCAGCGCCAGGGGAGGGACAGCGAACACCGGGGAGCTGTTTTTT. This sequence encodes CSARGGTANTGELFF.